The 31 T cell receptor beta chains reported below all come from one sample, sequenced in a study of beta chain features in type 1 diabetes. Notes on the study in general: Moderately but significantly shorter TCRB CDR3s were found in Type 1 diabetes patients in all four CD4+ subsets.

These receptors have no known antigen. Investigators reverse transcribed all isolated RNA, so they sequenced expressed TCRB transcripts. Method: immunoSEQ multiplex PCR; TCRdb's copy keeps in-frame clones and lacks some. The repertoire holds about 700,000 clones, with around 15% as singletons. Sequenced material: naive CD4+ T cells from blood. The receptors originated from a man aged 18 to 29 with type 1 diabetes.

V and J are TRBV5-6 and TRBJ1-4; D is uncertain. The CDR3 is 16 residues long. V gave up 4 bases and J gave up 0 bases, with 13 bases separating them. CDR1 and CDR2 from the germline V gene are SGHDT and YYEEEE. This CDR3 is CASSHHTPATNEKLFF. The CDR3, as DNA: TGTGCCAGCAGCCACCACACACCCGCAACTAATGAAAAACTGTTTTTT. Full variable domain (rest looked up from reference TRBV5-6 and TRBJ1-4): DAGVTQSPTHLIKTRGQQVTLRCSPKSGHDTVSWYQQALGQGPQFIFQYYEEEERQRGNFPDRFSGHQFPNYSSELNVNALLLGDSALYLCASSHHTPATNEKLFFGSGTQLSVL.

The J gene is TRBJ2-3, the V gene TRBV5-4; D is undetermined. V lost 1 base to trimming and J lost 3 bases, with 6 bases between them. Germline-derived CDR1 and CDR2 are SGHNT and YYREEE (reference sequence). The CDR3 length is 13 residues. CDR3 amino acids: CASSLFGTDTQYF. The CDR3 DNA is TGTGCCAGCAGCTTGTTCGGTACAGATACGCAGTATTTT.

The chain employs TRBV13 and TRBJ2-5; unclear D gene. The CDR3 runs to 17 residues. Trimming took off 0 bases at V and 1 base at J, with 15 bases between the two ends. Germline V CDR1 and CDR2: PRHDT, FYEKMQ (reference sequence). The CDR3 DNA reads as TGTGCCAGCAGCTTAGGCGAAGCACCCCCCCTCCAAGAGACCCAGTACTTC. Protein sequence: CASSLGEAPPLQETQYF. Together with reference TRBV13 and TRBJ2-5, the CDR3 gives the full variable domain: AAGVIQSPRHLIKEKRETATLKCYPIPRHDTVYWYQQGPGQDPQFLISFYEKMQSDKGSIPDRFSAQQFSDYHSELNMSSLELGDSALYFCASSLGEAPPLQETQYFGPGTRLLVL.

In its sample, this clone was seen many times. The genes are TRBV14 and TRBJ2-1; D gene unclear. Trimming cost V 4 bases and J 8 bases, with 15 bases left between them. The germline CDR1 and CDR2 sequences are SGHDN and FVKESK. This CDR3 region has 14 residues. CDR3 nucleotides: TGTGCCAGCAGCCTCCTCGGCGCTTCGGATGAGCAGTTCTTC. It encodes CASSLLGASDEQFF.

This clone was observed a handful of times. The chain is built from TRBV6-5 and TRBJ2-3, with D possibly being TRBD2 (5 bases). CDR3 length: 13 residues. Germline-derived CDR1 and CDR2 are MNHEY and SVGAGI. Trimming took off 6 bases at V and 6 bases at J, with 13 bases between the two ends. The CDR3, as DNA: TGTGCCAGCAGCCCCCCGGGATCGGATACGCAGTATTTT. Protein product: CASSPPGSDTQYF.

This clone was detected only a few times. The chain uses TRBV10-3 and TRBJ1-2, with D perhaps TRBD1 (6 bases). Germline V gene sequence: CDR1 ENHRY, CDR2 SYGVKD. The CDR3 length is 13 residues. V was trimmed by 3 bases and J by 8 bases, leaving 13 bases between them. CDR3 DNA: TGTGCCATCAGTGACGGGGGGCATCGAGGCTACACCTTC. Translation: CAISDGGHRGYTF.

This sequence joins TRBV10-3 and TRBJ1-6; 9 nucleotides match TRBD1. Germline assignment: CDR1 ENHRY and CDR2 SYGVKD. The CDR3 extends over 14 amino acids. Trimming cost V 2 bases and J 9 bases; bases outside gene matches: 2. CDR3 sequence: CAISEGTGSSPLHF. The CDR3 coding sequence is TGTGCCATCAGTGAGGGGACAGGGTCTTCACCCCTCCACTTT.

This clone was observed a few times. DNA for the CDR3: TGTGCCATCACGACAACCTACGGGACCTACGAGCAGTACTTC. Translation gives CAITTTYGTYEQYF. V gene TRBV10-3 combines with J gene TRBJ2-7; TRBD2 is a possible D gene (5 bases). The CDR3 spans 14 residues. Trimming cost V 7 bases and J 2 bases, with 15 bases left between them. CDR1 and CDR2 (germline): ENHRY, SYGVKD.

The chain employs TRBV30 and TRBJ1-2, with D hard to call. Germline V gene lookup returns CDR1 GTSNPN and CDR2 SVGIG (reference sequence). The CDR3 is made up of 12 amino acids. V lost 2 bases and J lost 4, with 8 bases in between. The DNA for the CDR3 is TGTGCCTGGAGTCTGTCGGCCTATGGCTACACCTTC. It yields the protein CAWSLSAYGYTF.

This clone was found a few times. This chain joins TRBV30 and TRBJ1-4; D not resolved. Germline V gives CDR1 GTSNPN, CDR2 SVGIG (reference sequence). Trimming removed 5 bases at V and 5 bases at J, with 6 bases between. The CDR3 covers 11 residues. The CDR3 reads CAWAGNEKLFF. CDR3 coding DNA: TGTGCCTGGGCCGGAAATGAAAAACTGTTTTTT. Looking up the rest from reference TRBV30 and TRBJ1-4 gives the full variable domain: SQTIHQWPATLVQPVGSPLSLECTVEGTSNPNLYWYRQAAGRGLQLLFYSVGIGQISSEVPQNLSASRPQDRQFILSSKKLLLSDSGFYLCAWAGNEKLFFGSGTQLSVL.

CDR3 coding DNA: TGTGCCAGCACTGACAGGGGGTATGGCTACACCTTC. It codes for CASTDRGYGYTF. The chain recombines TRBV2 with TRBJ1-2; 9 bases line up with TRBD1. The J segment lost 5 bases and the V segment lost 7 bases, leaving 2 bases of the junction unmatched. CDR1 and CDR2 (germline): SNHLY, FYNNEI. There are 12 residues in the CDR3.

This chain links TRBV2 with TRBJ1-2; D is uncertain. The CDR3 spans 12 residues. Trimming left V 8 bases short and J 2 bases short, with 9 bases between. Germline CDR1 SNHLY, CDR2 FYNNEI. In DNA form, the CDR3 reads TGTGCCAGCCACAGTATGAACTATGGCTACACCTTC. Translation: CASHSMNYGYTF.

This clone appeared a few times. V and J are TRBV6-6 and TRBJ2-1; D gene uncertain. V lost 2 bases and J 0 bases, leaving 5 bases between the germline ends. CDR3 size: 14 residues. Germline CDR1 and CDR2: MNHNY and SVGAGI (reference sequence). Here the CDR3 DNA reads TGTGCCAGCAGTTACGAGGTCTCCTACAATGAGCAGTTCTTC. Its protein is CASSYEVSYNEQFF.

This clone was seen a few times. The V gene is TRBV4-1, the J gene TRBJ1-2; the D gene is possibly TRBD1 (5 bases). CDR1 and CDR2 (germline): MGHRA, YSYEKL. Trimming stripped 1 base from V and 4 bases from J, with 13 bases between. The CDR3 loop spans 15 amino acids. CDR3 sequence reads: CASSQVGRAFYGYTF. The CDR3 DNA sequence: TGCGCCAGCAGCCAAGTTGGCAGGGCATTCTATGGCTACACCTTC.

The chain combines TRBV9 with TRBJ2-2; TRBD1 matches 10 bases. The CDR3 covers 15 residues. The germline V gene encodes CDR1 SGDLS and CDR2 YYNGEE. The junction had 6 bases not matched to a gene; V was cut back by 4 bases and J by 6 bases. The CDR3 is CASSSRQGAAGELFF. The CDR3 region has the DNA TGTGCCAGCAGCTCCCGACAGGGGGCGGCCGGGGAGCTGTTTTTT.

This clone was detected a few times. The same CDR3 arises from other DNA sequences in this sample as well. The chain employs TRBV30 and TRBJ1-2; D remains ambiguous. In germline, CDR1 is GTSNPN, CDR2 SVGIG (reference sequence). Trimming took off 3 bases at V and 6 bases at J, with 8 bases between the two ends. The CDR3 runs 11 residues. In DNA form, the CDR3 reads TGTGCCTGGAGCCCGTTGGATGGCTACACCTTC. Amino acid sequence: CAWSPLDGYTF.

This chain joins TRBV9 and TRBJ2-1; D perhaps matches TRBD2 (6 bases). The CDR3 sequence is 15 residues long. CDR1 is SGDLS, CDR2 YYNGEE, per germline. V gave up 0 bases and J gave up 9 bases, with 16 bases separating them. The CDR3 is CASSVGSGLEGEQFF. In nucleotides, the CDR3 is TGTGCCAGCAGCGTAGGTTCGGGCTTGGAGGGTGAGCAGTTCTTC.

This clone was seen a handful of times. The V gene is TRBV6-6, the J gene TRBJ2-3; 8 bases fit TRBD2. Trimming at V came to 7 bases and at J to 6 bases, leaving 6 bases not matched to a gene. The CDR3 is 13 residues long. Germline CDR1 reads MNHNY; CDR2 reads SVGAGI (reference sequence). The CDR3 DNA reads TGTGCCAGCATTACGGGACTAGGTGATACGCAGTATTTT. It is translated as CASITGLGDTQYF.

This clone has more than one count but fewer than ten. The CDR3 nucleotides are TGCGCCAGCAGCCAAGTCTCGGGGGGCCATGGGAATCAGCCCCAGCATTTT. Encoded protein: CASSQVSGGHGNQPQHF. The chain combines TRBV4-1 with TRBJ1-5; weak D call: TRBD1 (6 bases). The germline V gene has CDR1 MGHRA and CDR2 YSYEKL. V lost 1 base to trimming and J lost 4 bases, with 17 bases between them. CDR3 size: 17 residues.

V is TRBV5-1 and J is TRBJ1-2; TRBD1 matches 10 bases. The CDR3 loop spans 13 amino acids. The germline V gene encodes CDR1 SGHRS and CDR2 YFSETQ. After removal of 4 bases from V and 7 bases from J, the junction contained 4 bases not matched to a gene. The CDR3 sequence is CASSIGTGVGYTF. The CDR3 nucleotides read TGCGCCAGCAGCATCGGGACAGGGGTTGGCTACACCTTC.

V usage is TRBV20-1 and J usage is TRBJ2-1; a weak D match, TRBD1 (6 bases). Looked up from germline, CDR1 is DFQATT and CDR2 is SNEGSKA (reference sequence). V shed 4 bases and J shed 6 bases, with 7 bases lying between them. The CDR3 sequence is 11 residues long. CDR3 sequence reads: CSANRANEQFF. The CDR3 DNA sequence: TGCAGTGCTAACAGGGCCAATGAGCAGTTCTTC.

The rearrangement links TRBV10-2 to TRBJ1-6; 8 bases map to TRBD1. Germline V gives CDR1 WSHSY, CDR2 SAAADI. The CDR3 totals 14 residues. The trim removed 2 bases at V and 8 bases at J, leaving 2 bases unmatched. CDR3 nucleotide sequence: TGCGCCAGCAGTGAGACAGGGGGGGATTCACCCCTCCACTTT. This sequence encodes CASSETGGDSPLHF.

The CDR3: CASSFTAEGSQPQHF. The CDR3 bases are TGTGCCAGCAGTTTTACCGCGGAGGGAAGTCAGCCCCAGCATTTT. This chain links TRBV6-5 with TRBJ1-5; no firm D call. CDR3 length equals 15 residues. Germline loops: CDR1 MNHEY, CDR2 SVGAGI. Trimming removed 4 bases from V and 6 bases from J, with 16 bases in between.

This clone has a handful of counts. The chain has TRBV18 and TRBJ1-1; D uncertain. This CDR3 comprises 13 residues. Germline CDR1 and CDR2: KGHSH and LQKENI. V lost 4 bases to trimming and J lost 4 bases, with 10 bases between them. The CDR3 bases are TGTGCCAGCTCACAGGGTGAGAGCACTGAAGCTTTCTTT. This gives the protein CASSQGESTEAFF.

This chain uses TRBV15 with TRBJ1-5; tentatively, D is TRBD1 (5 bases). With 4 bases removed from V and 4 bases from J, the gap between germline ends came to 17 bases. This CDR3 has 16 residues. Germline V gene sequence: CDR1 LNHNV, CDR2 YYDKDF (reference sequence). The CDR3 region has the DNA TGTGCCACCAGCACCTCCTTCGGACAACTAAATCAGCCCCAGCATTTT. This sequence encodes CATSTSFGQLNQPQHF.

This clone has more than one count but fewer than ten. V gene TRBV18 combines with J gene TRBJ1-3; no clear D. The CDR3 is made up of 12 amino acids. V lost 3 bases to trimming and J lost 8 bases, with 8 bases between them. Germline lookup yields CDR1 KGHSH and CDR2 LQKENI. In DNA form, the CDR3 reads TGTGCCAGCTCACCGCACGTGGACACCATATATTTT. Translation gives CASSPHVDTIYF.

This clone appeared a few times. V and J are TRBV11-2 and TRBJ2-2; 8 bases are a match to TRBD1. This CDR3 spans 15 amino acids. The ends lost 1 base at V and 6 bases at J; junction bases unmatched: 4. Germline-derived CDR1 and CDR2 are SGHAT and FQNNGV. For the CDR3, the DNA is TGTGCCAGCAGCTTAGCAGGGGGCTTGGCCGGGGAGCTGTTTTTT. Translated, it gives CASSLAGGLAGELFF.

This clone was seen more than once but under ten times. The chain recombines TRBV18 with TRBJ1-1, with D possibly matching TRBD1 (5 bases). This CDR3 is 12 amino acids long. Between the trimmed V and J ends, which lost 3 bases and 8 bases, there was a span of 10 bases. CDR1 is KGHSH and CDR2 is LQKENI in the germline V gene. The CDR3 bases are TGTGCCAGCTCACCCCAGGGCAGGGAAGCTTTCTTT. This gives the protein CASSPQGREAFF.

In regard to this clone: Different DNA sequences within this sample yield the same CDR3. CDR3 DNA: TGTGCCAGCAGCTTAGAAGACACTGAAGCTTTCTTT. Residues: CASSLEDTEAFF. The chain carries TRBV7-9 and TRBJ1-1; D unresolved. The CDR3 has 12 amino acids. V lost 1 base to trimming and J lost 3 bases, with 3 bases between them. CDR1 and CDR2 from the germline V gene are SEHNR and FQNEAQ (reference sequence).

The chain employs TRBV15 and TRBJ2-5; possible D gene TRBD2, 5 bases. Trimming removed 3 bases at V and 5 bases at J, with 10 bases between. CDR3 length: 13 amino acids. Per the germline V gene, CDR1 is LNHNV and CDR2 is YYDKDF (reference sequence). CDR3 DNA sequence: TGTGCCACCAGCAGGGCTCCGGGGGAGACCCAGTACTTC. Protein: CATSRAPGETQYF.

This clone was seen a few times. V is TRBV9 and J is TRBJ2-5; maybe TRBD2 (5 bases). Germline V CDR1 and CDR2: SGDLS, YYNGEE. CDR3 length: 15 amino acids. Deletions cut 3 bases from V and 5 bases from J, with 17 bases between. The CDR3 bases are TGTGCCAGCAGCGCCCAGACGGCGAGGAGGGAGACCCAGTACTTC. This sequence encodes CASSAQTARRETQYF.